The 29 T cell receptor beta chains listed next were all sequenced from one sample in a study of blood T cell repertoires in COVID-19. Here immunoSEQ multiplex PCR was the method, and the copy in TCRdb shows in-frame clones only, minus some. Of more than 45,000 clones listed, approximately 86% were seen once; the top ten hold 15% to 20%. The material sequenced was peripheral blood. These receptors all stem from a man aged 55 to 70 with active or convalescent COVID-19.

The count of this clone is one. The CDR3 sequence is CASRQGTGFEQYF. The DNA of the CDR3 is TGTGCCAGTCGACAGGGGACGGGATTCGAGCAGTACTTC. The chain joins TRBV19 to TRBJ2-7; TRBD1 aligns across 8 bases. Germline V gives CDR1 LNHDA, CDR2 SQIVND (reference sequence). CDR3 length equals 13 residues. Trimming took 8 bases from V and 6 from J; bases not matched to a gene: 9.

This clone was recorded once. This chain joins TRBV5-3 and TRBJ1-5; no definite D call. TRBV5-3 is marked as an open reading frame, function uncertain. V dropped 1 base and J dropped 2 bases, with 7 bases sitting between them. This CDR3 comprises 14 residues. The CDR3 loop is CARSLFGRNQPQHF. The CDR3 region has the DNA TGTGCCAGAAGCTTGTTTGGCCGCAATCAGCCCCAGCATTTT.

V is TRBV14 and J is TRBJ2-7; perhaps TRBD1 as D (5 bases). V lost 5 bases to trimming and J lost 0 bases, with 11 bases between them. Germline V CDR1 and CDR2: SGHDN, FVKESK. The length of the CDR3 is 14 residues. CDR3 sequence (DNA): TGTGCCAGCAGCATTTGGGGCCCCTCCTACGAGCAGTACTTC. Translation gives CASSIWGPSYEQYF.

This clone appeared once. The chain has TRBV9 and TRBJ2-1; D might be TRBD2 (5 bases). CDR3 length equals 15 residues. Trimming cost V 0 bases and J 4 bases, with 11 bases left between them. Germline lookup yields CDR1 SGDLS and CDR2 YYNGEE. This CDR3 is CASSVEPSLYNEQFF. In nucleotides, the CDR3 is TGTGCCAGCAGCGTAGAACCTAGCCTTTACAATGAGCAGTTCTTC.

As concerns this clone: The junction shows a germline mismatch at one end, possibly a read error. V gene TRBV9 combines with J gene TRBJ2-7; perhaps TRBD1 as D (6 bases). Germline V gene sequence: CDR1 SGDLS, CDR2 YYNGEE. This CDR3 is built from 15 residues. The CDR3 DNA sequence: TGTGCCAGCAGCCCGCAAAGGGGACATTCGTCGGTCAGAGACTTC. This encodes CASSPQRGHSSVRDF.

The V and J genes are TRBV4-1 and TRBJ2-5; 7 bases match TRBD2. The CDR3 contains 16 residues. CDR1 and CDR2 from the germline V gene are MGHRA and YSYEKL. With 2 bases clipped from V and 5 bases from J, the junction kept 11 bases outside the gene matches. CDR3 residues: CASSQTSVGDEETQYF. The DNA for the CDR3 is TGCGCCAGCAGCCAAACTAGCGTAGGGGACGAGGAGACCCAGTACTTC.

This clone was seen once. The chain uses TRBV10-3 and TRBJ1-4; TRBD1 matches 7 bases. V gave up 6 bases and J gave up 6 bases; unmatched junction bases: 7. CDR1 ENHRY and CDR2 SYGVKD come from the germline V gene. The CDR3 length is 14 residues. CDR3 nucleotides: TGTGCCATCAGACTGAGGGGGCAGGATGAAAAACTGTTTTTT. Its protein is CAIRLRGQDEKLFF.

The rearrangement uses TRBV5-1 and TRBJ1-2; 7 nucleotides agree with TRBD1. This CDR3 contains 14 residues. Germline trimming cut 6 bases from V and 8 bases from J; bases unmatched to any gene: 13. CDR1 SGHRS and CDR2 YFSETQ come from the germline V gene. The CDR3 DNA follows: TGCGCCAGCACGACGGGACAGACCCTAGAGGGCTACACCTTC. This sequence encodes CASTTGQTLEGYTF.

This sequence joins TRBV7-2 and TRBJ2-7; TRBD1 matches at 9 bases. CDR3 size: 15 residues. Germline V CDR1 and CDR2: SGHTA, FQGNSA. V shed 5 bases, J shed 2 bases, and the junction held 7 bases outside the gene matches. CDR3 residues: CASSKAGTGTYEQYF. The CDR3 region has the DNA TGTGCCAGCAGCAAGGCCGGGACAGGGACCTACGAGCAGTACTTC.

The chain links TRBV28 to TRBJ2-5; TRBD2 matches at 11 bases. J lost 4 bases, V lost 8 bases, and 9 bases had no gene match. The germline gives CDR1 MDHEN, CDR2 SYDVKM. There are 15 residues in the CDR3. As DNA, the CDR3 is TGTGCCAGCGAGTTAGCGGGGGGGGAATCAGAGACCCAGTACTTC. Amino acids: CASELAGGESETQYF.

In this sample, this clone turned up once. The V call is TRBV27, the J call TRBJ1-6; 11 bases agree with TRBD1. The ends lost 6 bases at V and 0 bases at J; junction bases unmatched: 10. The germline V gene encodes CDR1 MNHEY and CDR2 SMNVEV (reference sequence). This CDR3 comprises 19 residues. CDR3 residues: CASSPRGTGGFSYNSPLHF. The CDR3 DNA reads TGTGCCAGCAGCCCAAGGGGGACAGGGGGGTTCTCCTATAATTCACCCCTCCACTTT.

The chain combines TRBV4-2 with TRBJ1-5; tentatively, D is TRBD1 (5 bases). Trimming took off 0 bases at V and 3 bases at J, with 12 bases between the two ends. The CDR3 is 16 residues long. Germline CDR1 is LGHNA and CDR2 is YNFKEQ. The CDR3 is CASSQDKGQNNQPQHF. The CDR3 DNA reads TGTGCCAGCAGCCAAGATAAGGGGCAGAACAATCAGCCCCAGCATTTT.

This clone has more than one count but fewer than ten. V gene TRBV2 combines with J gene TRBJ2-5; 10 bases are shared with TRBD2. Germline CDR1 and CDR2: SNHLY and FYNNEI. The CDR3 runs 14 residues. V trimming: 7 bases; J trimming: 3 bases; junction bases outside the gene matches: 5. The chain's CDR3 is CASTVLAGKETQYF. The CDR3 DNA follows: TGTGCCAGCACCGTACTAGCGGGGAAAGAGACCCAGTACTTC.

The chain combines TRBV4-1 with TRBJ1-6, with a tentative D call TRBD1 (5 bases). CDR1 is MGHRA and CDR2 is YSYEKL in the germline V gene. The CDR3 sequence is 17 residues long. The ends were cut back, 2 bases at V and 2 bases at J, with 13 bases in the middle. The CDR3 loop reads CASSQPTGFPYNSPLHF. The CDR3 nucleotides read TGCGCCAGCAGCCAACCTACAGGTTTCCCCTATAATTCACCCCTCCACTTT.

The V call is TRBV6-6, the J call TRBJ1-4; no clear D gene. This CDR3 is 14 amino acids long. Germline V CDR1 and CDR2: MNHNY, SVGAGI (reference sequence). Trimming took off 5 bases at V and 7 bases at J, with 14 bases between the two ends. DNA for the CDR3: TGTGCCAGCAGTCCGCGACAAACTCTTGAAAAACTGTTTTTT. Amino acid sequence: CASSPRQTLEKLFF.

This clone was picked up one time. The genes are TRBV10-3 and TRBJ1-1; D gene uncertain. Per germline, CDR1 ENHRY and CDR2 SYGVKD. The ends were cut back, 0 bases at V and 7 bases at J, with 12 bases in the middle. The CDR3 consists of 14 residues. The CDR3 coding sequence is TGTGCCATCAGTGAGTCGGTCAGATACTATGAAGCTTTCTTT. This gives the protein CAISESVRYYEAFF.

This chain joins TRBV5-1 and TRBJ2-5, with a possible D match to TRBD1 (5 bases). The V and J ends lost 0 bases and 5 bases respectively, with 8 bases between them. Germline V gives CDR1 SGHRS, CDR2 YFSETQ. The CDR3 sequence is 13 residues long. Here the CDR3 DNA reads TGCGCCAGCAGCTTGGCAGGGTCGGAGACCCAGTACTTC. It yields the protein CASSLAGSETQYF.

The CDR3, as DNA: TGTGCCACTGGGTGGTTTACAGGGGGCGGCTATGGCTACACCTTC. Residues: CATGWFTGGGYGYTF. The V call is TRBV10-3, the J call TRBJ1-2; 9 bases are a match to TRBD1. The V segment lost 10 bases and the J segment 4 bases; nucleotides outside the gene matches: 13. The CDR3 consists of 15 residues. Per germline, CDR1 ENHRY and CDR2 SYGVKD.

The chain is built from TRBV24-1 and TRBJ1-5; D not certain. The V end was cut by 0 bases, the J end by 4 bases, with 12 bases between. Germline V gene lookup returns CDR1 KGHDR and CDR2 SFDVKD. The CDR3 consists of 16 residues. The CDR3 coding sequence is TGTGCCACCAGTGATTTGACGGTCGCCTTAAATCAGCCCCAGCATTTT. Protein sequence: CATSDLTVALNQPQHF.

The CDR3 DNA reads as TGTGCCAGCAGCCCCTCGACTAGCGGGCCCCACAATGAGCAGTTCTTC. Amino acid sequence: CASSPSTSGPHNEQFF. The chain carries TRBV7-3 and TRBJ2-1; 10 bases agree with TRBD2. Germline V gene sequence: CDR1 SGHTA, CDR2 FQGTGA. J was trimmed by 5 bases and V by 5 bases; bases with no gene match: 9. The CDR3 sequence is 16 residues long.

This clone appeared a single time. This chain connects TRBV7-3 to TRBJ1-2; no definite D call. The V end lost 5 bases, the J end lost 4 bases, and 11 bases lay between the germline ends. CDR1 and CDR2 (germline): SGHTA, FQGTGA. The CDR3 totals 13 residues. CDR3 in amino acids: CASSPTVSYGYTF. As DNA, the CDR3 is TGTGCCAGCAGCCCCACAGTAAGCTATGGCTACACCTTC.

The CDR3 is CSARDYEQYF. DNA of the CDR3: TGCAGTGCCAGGGACTACGAGCAGTACTTC. V usage is TRBV20-1 and J usage is TRBJ2-7; D may be TRBD1 (5 bases). Germline CDR1 is DFQATT and CDR2 is SNEGSKA (reference sequence). V was cut by 6 bases and J by 3 bases, with 6 bases left in between. The length of the CDR3 is 10 residues.

The chain carries TRBV9 and TRBJ2-5, with D tentatively TRBD2 (6 bases). This CDR3 is built from 15 residues. With 2 bases removed from V and 2 bases from J, the gap between germline ends came to 13 bases. Germline V gene lookup returns CDR1 SGDLS and CDR2 YYNGEE. The CDR3 DNA sequence: TGTGCCAGCAGCGTTACCGGGACTTATCAAGAGACCCAGTACTTC. Translation: CASSVTGTYQETQYF.

The V and J genes are TRBV4-1 and TRBJ1-1; TRBD1 aligns across 11 bases. Germline V CDR1 and CDR2: MGHRA, YSYEKL. With V trimmed by 5 bases and J by 1 base, 6 bases remained unmatched. The CDR3 totals 16 residues. The CDR3 nucleotides read TGCGCCAGCAGCGAGGGGACAGGGGGTGGGAACACTGAAGCTTTCTTT. It encodes CASSEGTGGGNTEAFF.

V gene TRBV7-2 combines with J gene TRBJ2-7, with 10 bases fitting TRBD1. The CDR3 loop spans 15 amino acids. V lost 0 bases, J lost 2 bases, and 1 base stayed unmatched. Germline V gives CDR1 SGHTA, CDR2 FQGNSA. CDR3 protein: CASSLAGTGAYEQYF. The CDR3 DNA reads as TGTGCCAGCAGCTTAGCCGGGACAGGGGCCTACGAGCAGTACTTC.

The V call is TRBV12-3 or TRBV12-4, the J call TRBJ1-4; maybe TRBD1 (6 bases). The V and J ends lost 7 bases and 5 bases respectively, with 8 bases between them. The CDR3 has 12 amino acids. The CDR3 DNA sequence: TGTGCCAGCAAGGGGGGGAATGAAAAACTGTTTTTT. It codes for CASKGGNEKLFF.

The chain uses TRBV11-2 and TRBJ1-6; TRBD1 agrees at 7 bases. There are 15 residues in the CDR3. J gave up 4 bases and V 2 bases, and 2 bases lay outside the gene matches. Per germline, CDR1 SGHAT and CDR2 FQNNGV. The CDR3 loop is CASSLLGQYNSPLHF. The DNA for the CDR3 is TGTGCCAGCAGCTTATTGGGACAGTATAATTCACCCCTCCACTTT. Full variable domain (missing parts from reference TRBV11-2 and TRBJ1-6): EAGVAQSPRYKIIEKRQSVAFWCNPISGHATLYWYQQILGQGPKLLIQFQNNGVVDDSQLPKDRFSAERLKGVDSTLKIQPAKLEDSAVYLCASSLLGQYNSPLHFGNGTRLTVT.

This clone occurred once. The genes are TRBV5-1 and TRBJ1-4, with a tentative D call TRBD1 (5 bases). CDR3 length equals 14 residues. Trimming took 3 bases from V and 1 from J, leaving 7 bases between them. Germline values: CDR1 SGHRS, CDR2 YFSETQ. CDR3 loop: CASSSGGTNEKLFF. Here the CDR3 DNA reads TGCGCCAGCAGCTCGGGGGGAACTAATGAAAAACTGTTTTTT.

The chain joins TRBV27 to TRBJ1-2; D call uncertain. Trimming cost V 6 bases and J 2 bases, with 10 bases left between them. The CDR3 consists of 13 residues. CDR1 is MNHEY and CDR2 is SMNVEV in the germline V gene (reference sequence). CDR3 in amino acids: CASRASANYGYTF. CDR3 nucleotide sequence: TGTGCCAGCAGAGCCAGCGCAAACTATGGCTACACCTTC.